What follows describes a single T cell receptor (beta chain). Its antigen is still unknown. Germline assignment: CDR1 SGHVS and CDR2 FQNEAQ. V lost 2 bases, J lost 6 bases, and 13 bases stayed unmatched. CDR3 size: 17 residues. The data are from a study of cytomegalovirus exposure and HLA in healthy donors. Study information: One earlier analysis, a look at 150 million to 200 million T cells, found roughly 120 million unique TCR beta sequences. Findings and caveats of the study: Sequences of the TCR beta chain were said to predict the HLA-A and HLA-B alleles of most subjects accurately. As a later analysis showed, a missense DCLRE1C variant was linked to trimming of TCR beta V- and J-genes. Most sequenced TCRs were rare (though some public TCRs occurred in many donors).

Amplification used 60 Vbeta primers and 13 Jbeta primers. Assay: immunoSEQ multiplex PCR; the TCRdb copy retains only in-frame clones and omits some. There are some 160,000 clones in the sample; approximately 78% occur only once, and roughly 4.3% lies in the top ten. This receptor was identified in a woman in her thirties or forties in good health and CMV-seropositive. This chain links TRBV7-8 with TRBJ2-7, with TRBD1 matching 10 bases. The specimen sequenced was PBMCs. The CDR3: CASSLWGQGPPLREQYF. CDR3 DNA sequence: TGTGCCAGCAGCTTATGGGGACAGGGGCCTCCTCTTCGCGAGCAGTACTTC.